This passage covers 18 T cell receptor beta chains from one sample sequenced in a study of response to subunit inactivated influenza vaccine. TCRdb analysed the RT-PCR reads with MiXCR anew, one entry per CDR3 protein. The data hold hundreds of thousands of distinct CDR3 sequences, with 25% observed a single time. Sample: CD4+ T cells sorted from PBMCs, taken around 5 days after vaccination. Every receptor here comes from a man aged 50-60 years who received an inactivated influenza vaccine.

The sample holds a few counts of this clonotype. The chain links TRBV15 to TRBJ2-5, with D possibly being TRBD1 (6 bases). CDR1 is LNHNV, CDR2 YYDKDF, per germline (reference sequence). Trimming shortened V by 1 base and J by 10 bases, and 7 bases separated the two germline ends. The CDR3 covers 11 residues. CDR3 nucleotide sequence: TGTGCCACCAGCAGAGGAGGGGGCCAGTACTTC. Protein: CATSRGGGQYF.

This chain uses TRBV6-2 or TRBV6-3 with TRBJ2-5; 8 bases line up with TRBD2. The germline gives CDR1 MNHEY, CDR2 SVGEGT. V was pared by 6 bases and J by 4 bases, with 7 bases of the junction left unmatched. The CDR3 has 14 amino acids. CDR3 in amino acids: CASRAAGAGETQYF. The CDR3 DNA reads TGTGCCAGCAGAGCAGCGGGAGCGGGAGAGACCCAGTACTTC.

This rearrangement joins TRBV20-1 to TRBJ2-3, with TRBD2 identical over 7 bases. The CDR3 contains 13 residues. V shed 5 bases, J shed 9 bases, and the junction held 11 bases outside the gene matches. Germline CDR1 is DFQATT and CDR2 is SNEGSKA (reference sequence). Written as DNA, the CDR3 is TGCAGTGCTCACGGGGGTACTAGCGACACGCAGTATTTT. Its translation is CSAHGGTSDTQYF.

The chain couples TRBV7-9 to TRBJ1-5; D is undetermined. The CDR3 runs 12 residues. Germline CDR1 SEHNR, CDR2 FQNEAQ (reference sequence). The V gene lost 0 bases and the J gene lost 6 bases, with 3 bases spanning the gap. The CDR3 is CASSLASQPQHF. The CDR3 DNA follows: TGTGCCAGCAGCTTAGCAAGTCAGCCCCAGCATTTT. Filled out from reference TRBV7-9 and TRBJ1-5, the complete variable domain reads DTGVSQNPRHKITKRGQNVTFRCDPISEHNRLYWYRQTLGQGPEFLTYFQNEAQLEKSRLLSDRFSAERPKGSFSTLEIQRTEQGDSAMYLCASSLASQPQHFGDGTRLSIL.

As for this clonotype: One junction end does not reproduce the germline sequence, and a read error may be involved. V and J are TRBV30 and TRBJ2-7; D uncertain. There are 13 residues in the CDR3. Germline lookup yields CDR1 GTSNPN and CDR2 SVGIG (reference sequence). CDR3 nucleotides: TGTGCCTGTAGTGGTAGAGGAACCTACGAGCAGTACTTC. Amino acids: CACSGRGTYEQYF.

The chain joins TRBV5-1 to TRBJ2-2, with D perhaps TRBD2 (6 bases). V was pared by 8 bases and J by 5 bases, with 16 bases between. CDR3 size: 14 residues. Germline CDR1 reads SGHRS; CDR2 reads YFSETQ. The CDR3 reads CASHSGGRTGELFF. CDR3 in DNA: TGCGCCAGTCACAGTGGAGGGAGGACCGGGGAGCTGTTTTTT. Looking up the rest from reference TRBV5-1 and TRBJ2-2 gives the full variable domain: KAGVTQTPRYLIKTRGQQVTLSCSPISGHRSVSWYQQTPGQGLQFLFEYFSETQRNKGNFPGRFSGRQFSNSRSEMNVSTLELGDSALYLCASHSGGRTGELFFGEGSRLTVL.

V is TRBV20-1 and J is TRBJ2-1, with a tentative D call TRBD1 (6 bases). V gave up 2 bases and J gave up 2 bases, with 10 bases separating them. Per germline, CDR1 DFQATT and CDR2 SNEGSKA (reference sequence). The CDR3 has 14 amino acids. Written as DNA, the CDR3 is TGCAGTGCTAGAAAGGGGGTTGCCTACAATGAGCAGTTCTTC. It specifies CSARKGVAYNEQFF.

V is TRBV5-1 and J is TRBJ2-7; 10 nucleotides match TRBD1. The CDR3 length is 15 residues. J lost 4 bases, V lost 4 bases, and 8 bases had no gene match. Germline values: CDR1 SGHRS, CDR2 YFSETQ. This CDR3 is CASSQGQGGLYEQYF. As DNA, the CDR3 is TGCGCCAGCAGCCAAGGACAGGGGGGCCTTTACGAGCAGTACTTC.

J is TRBJ2-7 and V is TRBV2; D is undetermined. CDR3 length: 15 residues. V was shortened by 3 bases and J by 0 bases, with 12 bases between the two germline ends. Germline-derived CDR1 and CDR2 are SNHLY and FYNNEI. CDR3 sequence (DNA): TGTGCCAGCAGTGAGCAGGACGTACCCTCCTACGAGCAGTACTTC. The encoded protein is CASSEQDVPSYEQYF. The complete variable domain, with remaining parts taken from reference TRBV2 and TRBJ2-7, reads EPEVTQTPSHQVTQMGQEVILRCVPISNHLYFYWYRQILGQKVEFLVSFYNNEISEKSEIFDDQFSVERPDGSNFTLKIRSTKLEDSAMYFCASSEQDVPSYEQYFGPGTRLTVT.

This clonotype has just a few counts. The chain couples TRBV6-5 to TRBJ1-4; tentative D call: TRBD1 (5 bases). In germline, CDR1 is MNHEY, CDR2 SVGAGI. V was pared by 3 bases and J by 7 bases, with 12 bases between. CDR3 length: 14 residues. The CDR3 DNA reads as TGTGCCAGCAGTTATGGCCAGGGTCTTGAAAAACTGTTTTTT. Amino acids: CASSYGQGLEKLFF.

The chain couples TRBV2 to TRBJ2-7, with 8 bases lining up with TRBD2. The germline gives CDR1 SNHLY, CDR2 FYNNEI. Germline trimming cut 2 bases from V and 2 bases from J; bases unmatched to any gene: 5. The CDR3 contains 15 residues. CDR3 DNA sequence: TGTGCCAGCAGTGAACAGGGACTAGGAACCTACGAGCAGTACTTC. Amino acid sequence: CASSEQGLGTYEQYF. The full variable domain, rest sourced from reference TRBV2 and TRBJ2-7, is EPEVTQTPSHQVTQMGQEVILRCVPISNHLYFYWYRQILGQKVEFLVSFYNNEISEKSEIFDDQFSVERPDGSNFTLKIRSTKLEDSAMYFCASSEQGLGTYEQYFGPGTRLTVT.

In this sample, this clonotype turned up many times. The J gene is TRBJ1-1, the V gene TRBV15; D gene unclear. Looked up from germline, CDR1 is LNHNV and CDR2 is YYDKDF (reference sequence). Trimming shortened V by 1 base and J by 1 base, and 7 bases separated the two germline ends. This CDR3 has 14 residues. CDR3 loop: CATSRVARNTEAFF. CDR3 nucleotide sequence: TGTGCCACCAGCAGAGTTGCGAGGAACACTGAAGCTTTCTTT.

V usage is TRBV10-3 and J usage is TRBJ1-2, with D unclear. The ends were cut back, 2 bases at V and 4 bases at J, with 8 bases in the middle. The CDR3 runs 13 residues. From germline, CDR1 is ENHRY and CDR2 SYGVKD. The CDR3 loop reads CAISEANPYGYTF. CDR3 in DNA: TGTGCCATCAGTGAGGCGAACCCCTATGGCTACACCTTC.

At least ten counts were recorded for this clonotype. The chain has TRBV20-1 and TRBJ2-7; 7 bases match TRBD2. Germline CDR1 and CDR2: DFQATT and SNEGSKA (reference sequence). The CDR3 extends over 14 amino acids. Losses at the gene ends were 2 bases for V and 2 bases for J; bases not matched to a gene: 6. Here the CDR3 reads CSARKPSGTYEQYF. CDR3 nucleotide sequence: TGCAGTGCTAGAAAGCCTAGCGGAACCTACGAGCAGTACTTC.

This clonotype was picked up a small number of times. The DNA for the CDR3 is TGTGCCAGCAGTCCGGGACAGGGGGGACCTGGAAACACCATATATTTT. Protein sequence: CASSPGQGGPGNTIYF. This rearrangement joins TRBV6-1 to TRBJ1-3, with 11 positions matching TRBD1. CDR3 size: 16 residues. The germline V gene has CDR1 MNHNS and CDR2 SASEGT. The trim removed 5 bases at V and 2 bases at J, leaving 5 bases unmatched.

The chain uses TRBV12-3 or TRBV12-4 and TRBJ1-1; D unresolved. V shed 6 bases and J shed 0 bases, with 11 bases lying between them. There are 14 residues in the CDR3. DNA for the CDR3: TGTGCCAGCAGGAAGACAACTATGAACACTGAAGCTTTCTTT. Protein sequence: CASRKTTMNTEAFF.

This clonotype was detected ten times or more. The chain couples TRBV7-2 to TRBJ2-1; no reliable D call. V was trimmed by 1 base and J by 1 base, leaving 5 bases between them. The CDR3 covers 14 residues. CDR1 is SGHTA and CDR2 is FQGNSA in the germline V gene. The DNA of the CDR3 is TGTGCCAGCAGCTTAGAGAGGTCCTACAATGAGCAGTTCTTC. This codes for CASSLERSYNEQFF.

Only one count was recorded for this clonotype. The gene calls are TRBV10-2 and TRBJ2-7; 8 nucleotides match TRBD1. V trimming: 0 bases; J trimming: 1 base; junction bases outside the gene matches: 5. The length of the CDR3 is 16 residues. Germline CDR1 WSHSY, CDR2 SAAADI. CDR3 DNA sequence: TGCGCCAGCAGTGAGTCGAGGACAGGGAAGTCCTACGAGCAGTACTTC. Its translation: CASSESRTGKSYEQYF.